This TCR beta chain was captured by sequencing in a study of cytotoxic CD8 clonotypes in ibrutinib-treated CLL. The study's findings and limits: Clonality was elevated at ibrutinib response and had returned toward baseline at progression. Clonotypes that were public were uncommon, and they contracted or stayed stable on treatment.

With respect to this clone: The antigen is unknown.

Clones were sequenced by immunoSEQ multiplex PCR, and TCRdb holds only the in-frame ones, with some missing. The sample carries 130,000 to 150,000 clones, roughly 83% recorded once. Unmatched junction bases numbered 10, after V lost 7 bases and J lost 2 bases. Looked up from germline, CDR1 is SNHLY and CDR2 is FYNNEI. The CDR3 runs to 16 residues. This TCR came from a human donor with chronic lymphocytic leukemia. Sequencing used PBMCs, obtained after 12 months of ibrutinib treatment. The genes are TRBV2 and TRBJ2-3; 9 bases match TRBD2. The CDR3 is CASIRSSGRDTDTQYF. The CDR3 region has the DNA TGTGCCAGCATAAGGAGTAGCGGGAGAGACACAGATACGCAGTATTTT.